The text below deals with one T cell receptor beta chain. The data stem from a study of CD8 T cells in Susac syndrome. Whole-study context: There were Susac syndrome patients who were therapy-naive at blood draw, others on corticosteroids, and others on intravenous immunoglobulin alone.

This CDR3 has 15 amino acids. Germline assignment: CDR1 KGHDR and CDR2 SFDVKD. With 4 bases removed from V and 4 bases from J, the gap between germline ends came to 13 bases. When the RNA was reverse transcribed, random hexamers were used with an input of roughly 0.5 to 1 ug. immunoSEQ multiplex PCR amplified TCR beta CDR3 across 54 Vbeta, 13 Jbeta. TCRdb re-called the immunoSEQ multiplex PCR reads with MiXCR, one entry per CDR3 protein. The table shows under 95,000 distinct CDR3 sequences, with 85% to 95% occurring only once. Purification of the CD8+ and CD4+ T cells relied on negative isolation, and TEMRA cells underwent FACS enrichment.

This chain joins TRBV24-1 and TRBJ1-3; D perhaps matches TRBD1 (5 bases). The sequence was collected from a human donor with Susac syndrome. The specimen sequenced was CD4+ T cells from PBMCs. The chain's CDR3 is CATSDPTEPGNTIYF. The CDR3 DNA follows: TGTGCCACCAGTGACCCGACAGAACCAGGAAACACCATATATTTT.